This T cell receptor (beta chain) is from a study of CD8 T cells in ankylosing spondylitis. General study findings and limits: Disease-linked clones were CD8+ and relatively rare in peripheral blood. Significant enrichment of disease-linked clones was reported in matched ankylosing spondylitis synovial fluid.

Scientists made TCR beta libraries using quantitative 5'-RACE with molecular barcodes. Using its own MiXCR run on the 5' RACE reads, TCRdb lists one record per CDR3 protein. The data show approximately 290,000 distinct CDR3 sequences, with less than 25% seen just once and 3.5% held by the top ten. A word on this clonotype: Its antigen remains unknown.

The CDR3 has 15 amino acids. The germline gives CDR1 SGHRS, CDR2 YFSETQ. V gave up 1 base and J gave up 4 bases, with 13 bases separating them. This chain uses TRBV5-1 with TRBJ2-3; the D gene is possibly TRBD2 (6 bases). The material sequenced was blood, either unsorted or a sorted T cell fraction (not recorded which). The TCR comes from a female donor with ankylosing spondylitis or in good health (not recorded which). The CDR3 coding sequence is TGCGCCAGCAGCTTGACGGGAGTTCCTTCAGATACGCAGTATTTT. It specifies CASSLTGVPSDTQYF.